The T cell receptor (beta chain) under discussion was sequenced for a study of shared clonotypes between healthy human individuals. Study background: Per-donor plates numbered three CD4 naive, three CD4 memory, two CD8 naive and one CD8 memory.

General study results and limits: When naive CD4 clonotypes were compared across a few donors, around 4.6% were shared.

The naive CD8 subset, CD45RO-negative cells positively selected for CCR7, excluded terminally differentiated effector memory CD45RA+ cells. About this clone itself: Its antigen is currently unknown. This CDR3 is also generated by other DNA sequences in the sample.

V lost 4 bases and J 1 base, leaving 8 bases between the germline ends. The V gene's germline CDR1 is MNHEY and CDR2 SMNVEV (reference sequence). The CDR3 has 13 amino acids. This table comes from immunoSEQ multiplex PCR, and its TCRdb copy is limited to in-frame clones, with some not included. The sample includes about 1.9 million clones, roughly 95% seen only once; the top ten take 1.5% to 2%. The chain is built from TRBV27 and TRBJ2-7; no firm D call. Source material: naive CD8+ T cells from PBMCs. The receptor's source is a man aged 18-30 years in good health. Some clones in this sample may be carry-over from other donors' samples. This CDR3 is CASSWARSYEQYF. In DNA, the CDR3 is TGTGCCAGCAGTTGGGCGAGGTCCTACGAGCAGTACTTC.